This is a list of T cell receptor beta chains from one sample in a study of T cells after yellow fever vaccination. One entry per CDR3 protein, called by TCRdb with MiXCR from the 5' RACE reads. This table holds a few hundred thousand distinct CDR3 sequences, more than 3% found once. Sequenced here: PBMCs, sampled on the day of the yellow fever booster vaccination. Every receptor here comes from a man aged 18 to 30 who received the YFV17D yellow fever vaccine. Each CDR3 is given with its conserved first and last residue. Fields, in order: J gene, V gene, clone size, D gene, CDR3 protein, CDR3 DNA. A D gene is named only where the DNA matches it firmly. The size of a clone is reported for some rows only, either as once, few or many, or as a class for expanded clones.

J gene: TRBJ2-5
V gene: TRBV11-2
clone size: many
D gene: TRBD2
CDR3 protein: CASSLRLAKYF
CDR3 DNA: TGTGCCAGCAGCTTAAGACTAGCGAAGTACTTC

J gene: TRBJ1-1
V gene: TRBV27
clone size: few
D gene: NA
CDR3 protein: CASSYLGQQNTEAFF
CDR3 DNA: TGTGCCAGCAGTTACTTAGGACAGCAGAACACTGAAGCTTTCTTT

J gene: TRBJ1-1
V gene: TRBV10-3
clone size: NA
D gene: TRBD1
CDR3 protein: CAISQGGVLMNTEAFF
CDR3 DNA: TGTGCCATCTCACAGGGGGGTGTACTCATGAACACTGAAGCTTTCTTT

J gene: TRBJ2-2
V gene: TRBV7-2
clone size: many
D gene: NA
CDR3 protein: CASSLVRGAGTGELFF
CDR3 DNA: TGTGCCAGCAGCTTAGTTCGGGGGGCGGGCACCGGGGAGCTGTTTTTT

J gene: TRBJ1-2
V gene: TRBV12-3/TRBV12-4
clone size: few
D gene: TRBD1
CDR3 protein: CASSLTGTVYGYTF
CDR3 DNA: TGTGCCAGCAGTTTGACCGGGACAGTCTATGGCTACACCTTC

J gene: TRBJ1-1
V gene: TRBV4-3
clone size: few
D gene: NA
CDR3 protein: CASSQAQGRGTEAFF
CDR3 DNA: TGCGCCAGCAGCCAAGCTCAGGGGCGCGGCACTGAAGCTTTCTTT

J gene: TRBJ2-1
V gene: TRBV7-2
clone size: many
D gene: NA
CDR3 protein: CASSLGLLNEQFF
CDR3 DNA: TGTGCCAGCAGCTTGGGACTGCTGAATGAGCAGTTCTTC

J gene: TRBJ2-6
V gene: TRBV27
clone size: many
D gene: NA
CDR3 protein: CATTNRPSGANVLTF
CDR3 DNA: TGTGCCACCACTAACCGACCCTCTGGGGCCAACGTCCTGACTTTC

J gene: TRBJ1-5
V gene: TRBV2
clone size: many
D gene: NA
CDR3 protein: CASSDVGGSDQPQHF
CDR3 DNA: TGTGCCAGCAGTGATGTCGGGGGTAGTGATCAGCCCCAGCATTTT

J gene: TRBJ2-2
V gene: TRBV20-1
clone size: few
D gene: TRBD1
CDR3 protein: CSAYNRGQGAGELFF
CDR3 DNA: TGCAGTGCTTATAACAGGGGGCAGGGCGCCGGGGAGCTGTTTTTT

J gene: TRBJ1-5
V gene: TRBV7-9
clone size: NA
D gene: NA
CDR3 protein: CASSPQPQHF
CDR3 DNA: TGTGCCAGCAGCCCCCAGCCCCAGCATTTT

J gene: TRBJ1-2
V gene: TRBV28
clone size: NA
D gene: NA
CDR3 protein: CASSSPKRDYGYTF
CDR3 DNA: TGTGCCAGCAGTTCGCCTAAGAGGGACTATGGCTACACCTTC